The rows below give T cell receptor beta chains drawn from one sample of a study of a mutant IDH1 vaccine in newly diagnosed glioma. The antigens of these receptors remain unknown. The method was immunoSEQ multiplex PCR; TCRdb's version includes in-frame clones alone and lacks a portion of them. This sample has 40,000 to 60,000 clones, with about three quarters found just once. Material: PBMCs, obtained from a glioma patient whose treatment included an IDH1 peptide vaccine. These receptors all stem from a middle-aged woman with glioma. Both conserved end residues are part of each CDR3.

j_call	v_call	cdr3_aa
TRBJ1-1	TRBV11-3	CASSLGGNTEAFF
TRBJ1-2	TRBV27	CASSLSPAKRGYTF
TRBJ1-4	TRBV5-1	CASSLGVTGELFF
TRBJ1-2	TRBV4-1	CASSGGTGLGYTF
TRBJ1-2	TRBV10-3	CAIRPNRGDYGYTF
TRBJ2-7	TRBV6-1	CASKAAGGYEQYF
TRBJ1-1	TRBV27	CASSDRAGEAFF
TRBJ2-1	TRBV5-6	CASSLMLGGGTYNEQFF
TRBJ2-6	TRBV19	CASIPGTGPGANVLTF
TRBJ1-2	TRBV5-5	CASSPGTALGGGYTF
TRBJ2-7	TRBV7-9	CASSPTGLAISEQYF
TRBJ1-1	TRBV7-8	CASSSKSRKETEAFF
TRBJ1-4	TRBV5-8	CASSLVWAQGEDEKLFF
TRBJ1-1	TRBV11-2	CASSLGGQGTEAFF
TRBJ1-4	TRBV7-2	CASSPSTNEKLFF
TRBJ2-7	TRBV5-8	CASSLPGEQYF
TRBJ1-2	TRBV7-9	CASSRTFNYGYTF
TRBJ2-4	TRBV6-6	CASSGDRGRDIQYF
TRBJ2-1	TRBV4-1	CASSQETSRHNEQFF
TRBJ2-7	TRBV18	CASSPGGQHEQYF
TRBJ2-3	TRBV18	CASSPPDDDTQYF
TRBJ2-2	TRBV5-4	CASSLNAGELFF
TRBJ1-1	TRBV9	CASSPLLGSGTEAFF
TRBJ1-3	TRBV6-6	CASSMTAGNTIYF
TRBJ1-1	TRBV7-9	CASSSRQSTRGTEAFF
TRBJ1-1	TRBV10-3	CAISVEEGPNTEAFF
TRBJ1-1	TRBV29-1	CSVGARGPTEAFF
TRBJ1-3	TRBV5-8	CASSYLQGPGNTIYF
TRBJ2-1	TRBV7-7	CASSPGTLTYNEQFF
TRBJ2-7	TRBV9	CASSVNTGGGAYEQYF
TRBJ1-1	TRBV5-4	CASREGQFRNTEAFF
TRBJ1-1	TRBV7-2	CASSLAGSMNTEAFF
TRBJ2-2	TRBV2	CASSELAGTGELFF
TRBJ1-1	TRBV5-6	CASRHGTGGTEAFF
TRBJ2-6	TRBV10-1	CASSPGQGMSGANVLTF
TRBJ1-5	TRBV2	CASRNNQPQHF
TRBJ1-4	TRBV7-9	CASSLDLDLLPRSEKLFF
TRBJ1-6	TRBV11-1	CASSLARGGGYNSPLHF
TRBJ1-1	TRBV18	CASSPGRGGTEAFF
TRBJ2-5	TRBV29-1	CSVEDGGGLTQYF
TRBJ2-5	TRBV5-4	CASSFGVAGGIPRTQYF
TRBJ1-1	TRBV29-1	CSVEGSVGTEAFF
TRBJ2-7	TRBV5-4	CASSLDPGTGGVEQYF
TRBJ1-5	TRBV6-1	CASKMSNSNQPQHF
TRBJ1-4	TRBV10-3	CAIREDGTTNEKLFF
TRBJ1-1	TRBV19	CASSIPGMGAEAFF
TRBJ2-7	TRBV10-3	CAISDGTEHSFYEQYF
TRBJ1-4	TRBV7-9	CASSSTGEGEKLFF
TRBJ2-1	TRBV7-2	CASSPRGGGDNEQFF
TRBJ2-2	TRBV5-1	CASSLGGGDAGELFF
TRBJ1-3	TRBV4-3	CASSRLAGVLGNTIYF
TRBJ2-7	TRBV29-1	CSVDFGSSYEQYF
TRBJ1-1	TRBV18	CASSPARVENTEAFF
TRBJ1-3	TRBV7-6	CASSGKTPGQGPWSHGNTIYF
TRBJ2-7	TRBV2	CASSEGFAYEQYF
TRBJ1-4	TRBV7-9	CASRPNGQGHEKLFF
TRBJ2-3	TRBV5-1	CASSLQGQRADTQYF
TRBJ2-3	TRBV5-6	CASRLSGGGTQYF